These 15 T cell receptor beta chains originate from one sample sequenced in a study of T cell repertoires in cytomegalovirus infection. These TCRs' antigens remain unknown. Via MiXCR, TCRdb re-called the reads, giving one row per CDR3 protein. The table includes about 900,000 distinct CDR3 sequences, 31% detected once. Specimen: cultured CD8+ T cells from PBMCs, collected from culture after CMV antigen stimulation. These receptors were taken from a human donor in good health (CMV status not recorded). Some clones in this sample may be carry-over from other donors' samples.

This clonotype was seen more than once but under ten times. V usage is TRBV19 and J usage is TRBJ1-1; 7 bases match TRBD1. CDR1 is LNHDA and CDR2 is SQIVND in the germline V gene (reference sequence). The CDR3 runs to 16 residues. V lost 6 bases, J lost 1 base, and 11 bases stayed unmatched. CDR3 bases: TGTGCCAGTAGCAAATTACAGGGGAAGGAGAACACTGAAGCTTTCTTT. Its translation is CASSKLQGKENTEAFF.

The CDR3, as DNA: TGTGCCACCCGAGTTTCGACGGGGATGCCTGAAGCTTTCTTT. This codes for CATRVSTGMPEAFF. The chain carries TRBV6-5 and TRBJ1-1; D is ambiguous. The CDR3 sequence is 14 residues long. Germline CDR1 MNHEY, CDR2 SVGAGI. Deletions cut 10 bases from V and 6 bases from J, with 21 bases between.

This chain uses TRBV19 with TRBJ1-1; weak D call: TRBD1 (6 bases). The CDR3 runs to 16 residues. Germline-derived CDR1 and CDR2 are LNHDA and SQIVND (reference sequence). With 9 bases removed from V and 4 bases from J, the gap between germline ends came to 24 bases. This CDR3 reads CASFNPRGYLGTEAFF. CDR3 DNA: TGTGCCAGCTTCAACCCCAGGGGCTATTTGGGCACTGAAGCTTTCTTT.

About this clonotype itself: This clone may be a read error of a much larger clone one base away. The chain is built from TRBV12-3 or TRBV12-4 and TRBJ2-1; the D call may be TRBD1 or TRBD2 (6 bases each). CDR3 size: 15 residues. The CDR3 sequence: CASSYGGPAVHERFF. CDR3 coding DNA: TGTGCCAGCAGTTATGGGGGGCCGGCTGTTCATGAGCGGTTCTTC.

This clonotype showed up just a few times. V usage is TRBV7-9 and J usage is TRBJ1-1; TRBD1 is a possible D gene (6 bases). This CDR3 is built from 16 residues. The V end lost 4 bases, the J end lost 5 bases, and 20 bases lay between the germline ends. Germline-derived CDR1 and CDR2 are SEHNR and FQNEAQ (reference sequence). The CDR3 loop is CASSSPAPSQGTEAFF. The CDR3 nucleotides read TGTGCCAGCAGCTCCCCGGCACCGTCCCAGGGGACTGAAGCTTTCTTT. Filled out from reference TRBV7-9 and TRBJ1-1, the complete variable domain reads DTGVSQNPRHKITKRGQNVTFRCDPISEHNRLYWYRQTLGQGPEFLTYFQNEAQLEKSRLLSDRFSAERPKGSFSTLEIQRTEQGDSAMYLCASSSPAPSQGTEAFFGQGTRLTVV.

V usage is TRBV6-1 and J usage is TRBJ1-2; D is unresolved. This CDR3 is built from 13 residues. CDR1 is MNHNS and CDR2 is SASEGT in the germline V gene. Trimming cost V 6 bases and J 0 bases, with 8 bases left between them. The CDR3: CASRDPTNYGYTF. DNA of the CDR3: TGTGCCAGCAGGGATCCGACTAACTATGGCTACACCTTC.

In its sample, this clonotype was seen many times. The rearrangement uses TRBV7-2 and TRBJ1-2, with D maybe TRBD1 (5 bases). Between the trimmed V and J ends, which lost 4 bases and 8 bases, there was a span of 17 bases. From germline, CDR1 is SGHTA and CDR2 FQGNSA. The CDR3 runs 14 residues. CDR3 sequence (DNA): TGTGCCAGCAGCTCCGACAGAAGGATTGGCGGCTACACCTTC. Amino acid sequence: CASSSDRRIGGYTF.

This sequence joins TRBV4-2 and TRBJ2-1, with 12 positions matching TRBD2. In germline, CDR1 is LGHNA, CDR2 YNFKEQ. V shed 0 bases and J 5 bases; nucleotides not matched to a gene: 8. The CDR3 runs to 18 residues. The CDR3, as DNA: TGTGCCAGCAGCCAAGAGGCTAGCGGGGGGGCAGTCCACAATGAGCAGTTCTTC. This sequence encodes CASSQEASGGAVHNEQFF.

This chain joins TRBV7-9 and TRBJ1-4, with D uncertain. Germline V gene lookup returns CDR1 SEHNR and CDR2 FQNEAQ (reference sequence). The CDR3 is made up of 14 amino acids. V was clipped by 5 bases and J by 4 bases, with 11 bases between them. CDR3 sequence: CASSPSIVNEKLFF. The CDR3 DNA follows: TGTGCCAGCAGCCCCAGTATCGTTAATGAAAAACTGTTTTTT.

The V and J genes are TRBV19 and TRBJ1-2, with a weak D call TRBD1 (5 bases). The CDR3 is made up of 11 amino acids. CDR1 is LNHDA and CDR2 is SQIVND in the germline V gene (reference sequence). V was clipped by 7 bases and J by 4 bases, with 7 bases between them. As DNA, the CDR3 is TGTGCCAGTAAGGGACTCTATGGCTACACCTTC. Its protein product is CASKGLYGYTF. Using reference TRBV19 and TRBJ1-2 for the parts outside the CDR3, the full variable domain is DGGITQSPKYLFRKEGQNVTLSCEQNLNHDAMYWYRQDPGQGLRLIYYSQIVNDFQKGDIAEGYSVSREKKESFPLTVTSAQKNPTAFYLCASKGLYGYTFGSGTRLTVV.

For this clonotype: It may be a read error: a sequence one base away is much more abundant. It is likely a read error, because the conserved phenylalanine at the end of the CDR3 is missing. The rearrangement joins TRBV11-3 to TRBJ2-3; TRBD2 matches 10 bases. The CDR3 covers 18 residues. From germline, CDR1 is SGHNT and CDR2 YENEEA. The V and J ends lost 0 bases and 0 bases, in that order; junction bases with no gene match: 6. CDR3 DNA sequence: TGTGCCAGCAGCTTAGAACACAGCGGGGGGGCTAGCACAGATACGCAGTATTTG. Translating it yields CASSLEHSGGASTDTQYL.

This chain connects TRBV19 to TRBJ2-1; 7 bases fit TRBD2. There are 13 residues in the CDR3. CDR1 and CDR2 from the germline V gene are LNHDA and SQIVND (reference sequence). Trimming at V came to 5 bases and at J to 9 bases, leaving 7 bases not matched to a gene. The CDR3 sequence: CASSVGLVSEQFF. The CDR3 DNA reads TGTGCCAGTAGTGTCGGACTAGTGAGTGAGCAGTTCTTC.

This rearrangement joins TRBV3-1 to TRBJ1-1; D call uncertain. The CDR3 totals 14 residues. Germline V CDR1 and CDR2: LGHDT, YNNKEL (reference sequence). The ends were cut back, 1 base at V and 4 bases at J, with 10 bases in the middle. The CDR3 loop reads CASSQAEGVTEAFF. CDR3 DNA sequence: TGTGCCAGCAGCCAAGCGGAGGGTGTCACTGAAGCTTTCTTT. Full variable domain (outside the CDR3, taken from reference TRBV3-1 and TRBJ1-1): DTAVSQTPKYLVTQMGNDKSIKCEQNLGHDTMYWYKQDSKKFLKIMFSYNNKELIINETVPNRFSPKSPDKAHLNLHINSLELGDSAVYFCASSQAEGVTEAFFGQGTRLTVV.

This clonotype was observed a few times. This sequence joins TRBV7-9 and TRBJ2-2, with 7 positions matching TRBD2. Germline lookup yields CDR1 SEHNR and CDR2 FQNEAQ (reference sequence). V shed 5 bases and J 6 bases; nucleotides not matched to a gene: 6. The CDR3 extends over 14 amino acids. The CDR3 is CASSLREVPGELFF. In DNA, the CDR3 is TGTGCCAGCAGCCTCCGGGAGGTCCCCGGGGAGCTGTTTTTT.

This sequence joins TRBV27 and TRBJ2-5; 8 bases fit TRBD1. Germline V gives CDR1 MNHEY, CDR2 SMNVEV (reference sequence). J lost 5 bases, V lost 2 bases, and 13 bases had no gene match. The CDR3 contains 17 residues. CDR3 nucleotides: TGTGCCAGCAGTTTAAGGCAGGGGGCGTCTAATCGGGAGACCCAGTACTTC. Amino acid sequence: CASSLRQGASNRETQYF.